This TCR beta chain is drawn from a study of blood T cells in healthy people across ages. This CDR3 comprises 15 residues. V shed 6 bases and J 5 bases; nucleotides not matched to a gene: 12. The germline CDR1 and CDR2 sequences are MDHEN and SYDVKM. For the second PCR, which ran for about 6 to 11 cycles, a sample-barcoded 5' primer and a J-beta primer mix were used. Each CDR3 protein gets one entry after TCRdb re-called the 5' RACE reads with MiXCR. The repertoire holds around 320,000 distinct CDR3 sequences, with roughly a quarter as singletons. Material for sequencing was blood. The V call is TRBV28, the J call TRBJ2-5; 7 bases agree with TRBD1. The receptor was isolated from a woman between 65 and 79 years old in good health. The CDR3: CASSLTGARGETQYF. The CDR3 DNA reads as TGTGCCAGCAGCCTTACAGGGGCCAGGGGGGAGACCCAGTACTTC.